The clone carrying this T cell receptor (beta chain) was recorded many times. The data stem from a study of T-cell reconstitution after alpha-beta-depleted transplantation in children. Unique molecular identifiers were used to barcode this TCRbeta library. MiXCR, applied by TCRdb to the PCR reads, yields one record per CDR3 protein. The data contain more than 250,000 distinct CDR3 sequences, roughly 9.5% of them singletons. The length of the CDR3 is 15 residues. CDR1 is SGHKS, CDR2 YYEKEE, per germline (reference sequence). J gave up 3 bases and V 0 bases, and 2 bases lay outside the gene matches. The V and J genes are TRBV5-5 and TRBJ2-2, with 7 bases identical to TRBD2. The sequencing used PBMCs from the stem cell graft donor, collected from the stem cell graft. This clonotype originated in a human donor who donated a stem cell graft to a child with SCID. The CDR3: CASSLASGYTGELFF. Here the CDR3 DNA reads TGTGCCAGCAGCTTGGCTAGCGGATACACCGGGGAGCTGTTTTTT.